Presented here are 5 T cell receptor beta chains from one specimen sequenced in a study of immune evolution from preneoplasia to lung adenocarcinoma. Some clones are missing from TCRdb's copy, which holds only in-frame ones; the method was immunoSEQ multiplex PCR. The sample consists of about 5,000 clones, around 84% of them appearing once. Sequencing used FFPE normal lung tissue adjacent to the tumor. The receptor source for this set is a person aged 45 to 69 with lung adenocarcinoma.

V and J are TRBV5-6 and TRBJ2-2, with TRBD2 matching over 8 bases. CDR1 and CDR2 from the germline V gene are SGHDT and YYEEEE. This CDR3 region has 16 residues. After removal of 0 bases from V and 4 bases from J, the junction contained 5 bases not matched to a gene. The CDR3 nucleotides are TGTGCCAGCAGCTTGGTTACTAGCGGAGTCACCGGGGAGCTGTTTTTT. Amino acid sequence: CASSLVTSGVTGELFF.

V usage is TRBV5-1 and J usage is TRBJ2-7; a weak D match, TRBD1 (6 bases). The CDR3 sequence is 14 residues long. Germline V gives CDR1 SGHRS, CDR2 YFSETQ. Between the trimmed V and J ends, which lost 5 bases and 6 bases, there was a span of 18 bases. The CDR3 spells CASRIPQGRGEQYF. The CDR3 DNA reads as TGCGCCAGCAGGATCCCACAGGGTAGGGGCGAGCAGTACTTC.

This chain links TRBV11-2 with TRBJ2-1, with D perhaps matching TRBD1 (5 bases). Germline V CDR1 and CDR2: SGHAT, FQNNGV. The V end lost 3 bases, the J end lost 6 bases, and 15 bases lay between the germline ends. The CDR3 covers 15 residues. The CDR3 DNA follows: TGTGCCAGCAGCTTGCGGCAGGGCATTGGCAATGAGCAGTTCTTC. Translating it yields CASSLRQGIGNEQFF.

The chain uses TRBV30 and TRBJ1-2, with D perhaps matching TRBD1 (5 bases). CDR3 length equals 14 residues. V lost 0 bases and J 6 bases, leaving 14 bases between the germline ends. Germline values: CDR1 GTSNPN, CDR2 SVGIG (reference sequence). DNA of the CDR3: TGTGCCTGGAGTGTACGAGGGGATGAGGATGGCTACACCTTC. Translating it yields CAWSVRGDEDGYTF.

This chain joins TRBV7-2 and TRBJ2-2, with a tentative D call TRBD1 (5 bases). Trimming left V 0 bases short and J 1 base short, with 12 bases between. The CDR3 runs 17 residues. From germline, CDR1 is SGHTA and CDR2 FQGNSA. In DNA, the CDR3 is TGTGCCAGCAGCTTAGCAAGGGGATACAGGAACACCGGGGAGCTGTTTTTT. Amino acid sequence: CASSLARGYRNTGELFF.